One T cell receptor (beta chain) is described in this entry. As handled by the study authors: Estimation of nucleated cell counts was performed using reference gene primer amplification. Assay: immunoSEQ multiplex PCR; the TCRdb copy retains only in-frame clones and omits some. Clone size and the V and J calls come from that table; the DNA yielded D and trimming. The sample records a few hundred thousand clones, around 90% being singletons. This sample stems from a study of blood T cell repertoires in COVID-19. Overall study context: Donors in the United States, Italy and Spain gave samples during acute or convalescent COVID-19. From T cells, B-cell-depleted T cells, or PBMCs came the material, which was cDNA or gDNA.

Deletions cut 0 bases from V and 6 bases from J, with 4 bases between. The CDR3 extends over 12 amino acids. Germline CDR1 and CDR2: SGHRS and YFSETQ. This sequence joins TRBV5-1 and TRBJ2-1, with no clear D. Sequenced material: PBMCs or T cells enriched from blood (not recorded which). The clonotype was recovered from a woman in her 30s who had recovered from COVID-19. The CDR3 region has the DNA TGCGCCAGCAGCTTGGCATCCAATGAGCAGTTCTTC. Amino acid sequence: CASSLASNEQFF.